The 3 T cell receptor beta chains below come from one sample, sequenced in a study of cytomegalovirus exposure and HLA in healthy donors. Use of 60 Vbeta and 13 Jbeta primers characterized the PCR. Generated by immunoSEQ multiplex PCR, the TCRdb table keeps only in-frame clones and is missing some. The sample has roughly 200,000 clones, almost 85% seen once. Sequenced input: PBMCs. The receptors here all came from a woman between 45 and 65 years old in good health and CMV-seronegative.

This chain joins TRBV27 and TRBJ1-2, with a possible D match to TRBD1 (6 bases). Germline CDR1 is MNHEY and CDR2 is SMNVEV (reference sequence). The CDR3 runs 16 residues. The V gene lost 2 bases and the J gene lost 0 bases, with 13 bases spanning the gap. CDR3 sequence: CASSLSRGTSNYGYTF. In DNA form, the CDR3 reads TGTGCCAGCAGTTTAAGCAGGGGCACGTCTAACTATGGCTACACCTTC.

This chain connects TRBV2 to TRBJ2-7; TRBD2 matches at 9 bases. The CDR3 contains 15 residues. Germline trimming cut 8 bases from V and 6 bases from J; bases unmatched to any gene: 14. Germline assignment: CDR1 SNHLY and CDR2 FYNNEI. The CDR3 sequence: CASVPGLADLSEQYF. In DNA form, the CDR3 reads TGTGCCAGCGTTCCGGGACTAGCCGATCTCTCCGAGCAGTACTTC.

This clone was seen just once. The chain uses TRBV28 and TRBJ1-2; unclear D gene. The germline CDR1 and CDR2 sequences are MDHEN and SYDVKM. Trimming left V 7 bases short and J 6 bases short, with 12 bases between. The CDR3 length is 12 residues. CDR3 sequence reads: CASTKGGHGYTF. The CDR3 DNA sequence: TGTGCCAGCACTAAAGGAGGCCATGGCTACACCTTC.